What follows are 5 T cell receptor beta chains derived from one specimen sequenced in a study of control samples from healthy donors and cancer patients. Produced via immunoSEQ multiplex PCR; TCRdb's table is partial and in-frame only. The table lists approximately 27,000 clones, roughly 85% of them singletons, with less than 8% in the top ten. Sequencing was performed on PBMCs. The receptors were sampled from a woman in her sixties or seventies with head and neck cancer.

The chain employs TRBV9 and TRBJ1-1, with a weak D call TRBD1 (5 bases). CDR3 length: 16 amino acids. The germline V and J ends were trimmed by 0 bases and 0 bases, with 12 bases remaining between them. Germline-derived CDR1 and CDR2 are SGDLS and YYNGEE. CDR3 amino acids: CASSVATGLMNTEAFF. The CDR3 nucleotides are TGTGCCAGCAGCGTAGCGACGGGGCTCATGAACACTGAAGCTTTCTTT.

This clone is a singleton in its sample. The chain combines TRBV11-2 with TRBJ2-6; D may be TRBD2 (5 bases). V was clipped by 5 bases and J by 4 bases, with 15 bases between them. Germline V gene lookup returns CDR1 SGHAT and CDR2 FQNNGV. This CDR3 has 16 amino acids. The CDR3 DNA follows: TGTGCCAGCAGCCCGGCGGGTTGGGCCGGGGCCAACGTCCTGACTTTC. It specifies CASSPAGWAGANVLTF.

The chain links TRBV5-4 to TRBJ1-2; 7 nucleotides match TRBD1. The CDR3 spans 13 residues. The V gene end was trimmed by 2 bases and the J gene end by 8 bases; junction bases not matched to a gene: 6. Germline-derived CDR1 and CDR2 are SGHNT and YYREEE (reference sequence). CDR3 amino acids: CASSFGQEEGYTF. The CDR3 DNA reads TGTGCCAGCAGCTTCGGACAGGAGGAGGGCTACACCTTC.

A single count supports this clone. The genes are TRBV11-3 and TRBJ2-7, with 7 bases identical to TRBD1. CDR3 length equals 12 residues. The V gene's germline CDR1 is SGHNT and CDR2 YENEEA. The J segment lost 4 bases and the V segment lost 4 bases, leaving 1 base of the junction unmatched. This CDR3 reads CASSSGGYEQYF. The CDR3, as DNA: TGTGCCAGCAGCTCAGGGGGTTACGAGCAGTACTTC.

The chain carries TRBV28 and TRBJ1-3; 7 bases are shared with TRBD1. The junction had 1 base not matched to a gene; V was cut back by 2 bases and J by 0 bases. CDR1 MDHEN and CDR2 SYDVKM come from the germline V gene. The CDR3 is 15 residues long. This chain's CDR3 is CASSLDRASGNTIYF. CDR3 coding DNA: TGTGCCAGCAGTTTAGACAGGGCCTCTGGAAACACCATATATTTT.